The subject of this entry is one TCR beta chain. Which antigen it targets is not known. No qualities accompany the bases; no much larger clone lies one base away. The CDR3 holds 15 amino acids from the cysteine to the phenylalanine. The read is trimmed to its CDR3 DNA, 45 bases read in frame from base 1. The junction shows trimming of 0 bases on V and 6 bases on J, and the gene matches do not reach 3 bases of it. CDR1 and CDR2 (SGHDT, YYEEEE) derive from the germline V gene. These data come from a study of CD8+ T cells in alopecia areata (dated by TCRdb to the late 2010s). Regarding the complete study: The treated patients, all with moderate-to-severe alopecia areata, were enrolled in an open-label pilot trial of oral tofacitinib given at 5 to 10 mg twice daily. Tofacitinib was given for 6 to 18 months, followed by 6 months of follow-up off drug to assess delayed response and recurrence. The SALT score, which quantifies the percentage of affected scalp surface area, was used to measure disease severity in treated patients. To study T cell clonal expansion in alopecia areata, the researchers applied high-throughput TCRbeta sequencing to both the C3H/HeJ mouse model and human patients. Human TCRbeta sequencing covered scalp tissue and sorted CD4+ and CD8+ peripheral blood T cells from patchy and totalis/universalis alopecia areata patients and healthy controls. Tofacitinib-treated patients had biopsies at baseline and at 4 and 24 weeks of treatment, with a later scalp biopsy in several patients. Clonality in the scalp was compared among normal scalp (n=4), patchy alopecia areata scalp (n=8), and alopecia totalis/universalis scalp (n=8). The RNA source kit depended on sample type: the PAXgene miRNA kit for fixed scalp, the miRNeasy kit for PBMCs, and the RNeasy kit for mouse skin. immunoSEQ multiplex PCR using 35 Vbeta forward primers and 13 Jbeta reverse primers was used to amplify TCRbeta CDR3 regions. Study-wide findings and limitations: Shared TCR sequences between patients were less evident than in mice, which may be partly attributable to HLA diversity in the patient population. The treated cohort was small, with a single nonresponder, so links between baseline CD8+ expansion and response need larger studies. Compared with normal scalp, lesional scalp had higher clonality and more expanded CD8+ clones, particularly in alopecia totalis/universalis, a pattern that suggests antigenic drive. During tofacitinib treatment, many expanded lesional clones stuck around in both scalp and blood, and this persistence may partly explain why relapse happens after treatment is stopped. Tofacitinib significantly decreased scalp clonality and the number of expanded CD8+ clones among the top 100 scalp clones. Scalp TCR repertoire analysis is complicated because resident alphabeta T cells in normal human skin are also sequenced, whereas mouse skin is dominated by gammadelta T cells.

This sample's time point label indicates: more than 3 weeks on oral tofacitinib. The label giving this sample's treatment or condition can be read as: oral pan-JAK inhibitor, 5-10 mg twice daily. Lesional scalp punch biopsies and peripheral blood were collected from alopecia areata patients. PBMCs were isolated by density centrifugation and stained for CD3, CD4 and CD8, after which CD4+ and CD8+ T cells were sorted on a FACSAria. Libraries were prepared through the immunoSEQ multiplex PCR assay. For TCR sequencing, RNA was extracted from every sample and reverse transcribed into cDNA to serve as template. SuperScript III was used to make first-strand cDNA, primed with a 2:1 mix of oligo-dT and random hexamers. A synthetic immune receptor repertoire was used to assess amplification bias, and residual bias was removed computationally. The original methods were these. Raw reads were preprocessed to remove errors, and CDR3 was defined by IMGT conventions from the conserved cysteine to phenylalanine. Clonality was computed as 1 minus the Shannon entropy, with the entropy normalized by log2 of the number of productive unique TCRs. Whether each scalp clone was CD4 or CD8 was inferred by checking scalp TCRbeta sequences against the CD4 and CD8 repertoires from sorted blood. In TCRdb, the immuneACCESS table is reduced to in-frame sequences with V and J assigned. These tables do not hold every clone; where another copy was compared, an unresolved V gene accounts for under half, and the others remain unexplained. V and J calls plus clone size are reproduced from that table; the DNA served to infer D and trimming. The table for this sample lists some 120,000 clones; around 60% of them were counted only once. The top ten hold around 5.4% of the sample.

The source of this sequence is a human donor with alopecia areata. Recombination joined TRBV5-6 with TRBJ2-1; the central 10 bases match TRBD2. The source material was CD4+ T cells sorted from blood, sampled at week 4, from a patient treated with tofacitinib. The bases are TGTGCCAGCAGCTTGGGGGCTAGCGGGGGCAATGAGCAGTTCTTC. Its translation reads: CASSLGASGGNEQFF.